This TCR beta chain is drawn from a study of shared clonotypes between healthy human individuals. Study results and caveats: Larger estimated richness was generally recorded for naive subsets relative to memory subsets. Some naive CD4 clonotypes, 4.5% to 5.5%, turned up in common across a few donors.

For this clone: The antigen is not known.

Clones were read by immunoSEQ multiplex PCR, and TCRdb kept only the in-frame ones, dropping some. Seen here are about 1.5 million clones, approximately 98% observed once, and the top ten hold about 0.45%. Per germline, CDR1 KGHSH and CDR2 LQKENI. V gave up 2 bases and J gave up 2 bases; unmatched junction bases: 4. CDR3 size: 16 residues. CD45RA+ naive and CD45RA-negative memory subsets were separated from CD4+ cells. This receptor was taken from a man in his thirties or forties in good health. The sequenced material came from naive CD4+ T cells sorted from blood. Subset noted: CD45RA+ positively selected. The gene calls are TRBV18 and TRBJ2-1; 9 bases align to TRBD2. The CDR3 DNA reads as TGTGCCAGCTCACCAATGACTAGCGGAACCTACAATGAGCAGTTCTTC. Translation: CASSPMTSGTYNEQFF. The variable domain in full, with the rest retrieved from reference TRBV18 and TRBJ2-1, is NAGVMQNPRHLVRRRGQEARLRCSPMKGHSHVYWYRQLPEEGLKFMVYLQKENIIDESGMPKERFSAEFPKEGPSILRIQQVVRGDSAAYFCASSPMTSGTYNEQFFGPGTRLTVL.